The entry that follows covers one T cell receptor (beta chain) sequence. This entry is derived from a study of technical replicates of blood from a few donors. Some clones are missing from TCRdb's copy, which holds only in-frame ones; the method was immunoSEQ multiplex PCR. The data show 79,000 or so clones, with 90% to 95% seen just once and approximately 0.4% held by the top ten. V gave up 6 bases and J gave up 4 bases; unmatched junction bases: 4. Germline loops: CDR1 SQVTM, CDR2 ANQGSEA. The CDR3 runs to 13 residues. The chain is built from TRBV29-1 and TRBJ2-1, with TRBD2 identical over 9 bases. This TCR derives from a human donor in good health. Sequencing was carried out using T cells isolated from PBMCs. CDR3 sequence reads: CSVVAGVYNEQFF. For the CDR3, the DNA is TGCAGCGTGGTAGCGGGAGTATACAATGAGCAGTTCTTC.